Listed here are 5 T cell receptor beta chains from one sample, sequenced in a study of T cell changes during pregnancy in multiple sclerosis. TCRdb keeps only in-frame clones here, not all; method: immunoSEQ multiplex PCR. The sample records under 65,000 clones, about nine tenths being singletons. The sequencing used CD4+ T cells from peripheral blood mononuclear cells, collected after pregnancy. All receptors come from a female donor in good health, enrolled as a control in a pregnancy study.

This clone was picked up a small number of times. The V and J genes are TRBV19 and TRBJ1-2; D unclear. The CDR3 is made up of 13 amino acids. The V end was cut by 5 bases, the J end by 8 bases, with 15 bases between. Germline lookup yields CDR1 LNHDA and CDR2 SQIVND (reference sequence). The CDR3 DNA follows: TGTGCCAGTAGTTCGAGTCTCGGAGTAGGCTACACCTTC. Translation: CASSSSLGVGYTF.

Remarks on this clone: One end of the junction is discordant with germline, which a read error may explain. The chain joins TRBV7-7 to TRBJ2-5, with D unresolved. This CDR3 comprises 14 residues. Per germline, CDR1 SSHAT and CDR2 FNYEAQ (reference sequence). CDR3 nucleotides: TGTGCTAGCAGCTTAGGGCCCGTACAAGAGACCCAGTACTTC. This gives the protein CASSLGPVQETQYF. The full variable domain, rest sourced from reference TRBV7-7 and TRBJ2-5, is GAGVSQSPRYKVTKRGQDVTLRCDPISSHATLYWYQQALGQGPEFLTYFNYEAQPDKSGLPSDRFSAERPEGSISTLTIQRTEQRDSAMYRCASSLGPVQETQYFGPGTRLLVL.

The chain uses TRBV7-6 and TRBJ1-1; D gene unclear. CDR3 length: 13 residues. From germline, CDR1 is SGHVS and CDR2 FNYEAQ. Trimming removed 1 base at V and 4 bases at J, with 7 bases between. CDR3 DNA: TGTGCCAGCAGCTTAGGGAGTCGCACTGAAGCTTTCTTT. Its protein product is CASSLGSRTEAFF.

This chain joins TRBV28 and TRBJ1-1; 7 nucleotides align to TRBD1. The V gene end was trimmed by 6 bases and the J gene end by 0 bases; junction bases not matched to a gene: 10. The germline V gene has CDR1 MDHEN and CDR2 SYDVKM. CDR3 size: 16 residues. CDR3 in amino acids: CASSPRTGRMNTEAFF. CDR3 coding DNA: TGTGCCAGCAGCCCTCGGACAGGCCGAATGAACACTGAAGCTTTCTTT.

The rearrangement uses TRBV28 and TRBJ1-5, with 9 bases matching TRBD1. Germline V lookup: CDR1 MDHEN, CDR2 SYDVKM. The V and J ends lost 6 bases and 0 bases, in that order; junction bases with no gene match: 9. The CDR3 covers 17 residues. CDR3 protein: CASSSGQGAYSNQPQHF. For the CDR3, the DNA is TGTGCCAGCAGCTCGGGACAGGGTGCTTATAGCAATCAGCCCCAGCATTTT.